The clone carrying this T cell receptor beta chain has a count of ten or more. Its specificity is unknown. Since all of the isolated RNA was reverse transcribed, expressed TCRB transcripts were what got sequenced. This table comes from immunoSEQ multiplex PCR, and its TCRdb copy is limited to in-frame clones, with some not included. The sample has about 140,000 clones; roughly 7.2% are singletons. The purity of all sorted populations exceeded 95%. The CDR3 runs 16 residues. Trimming cost V 3 bases and J 2 bases; bases outside gene matches: 9. Germline CDR1 and CDR2: GTSNPN and SVGIG (reference sequence). The entry originates in a study of beta chain features in type 1 diabetes. Overall study results and limits: Compared to healthy donors, patients appeared to have naive, central memory and Treg TCRB repertoires that were more alike. Patients with type 1 diabetes showed fewer VDJ junction insertions and more deletions. Small HLA sub-analyses could not settle whether HLA shapes TCRB rearrangement.

The receptor was derived from a woman in her thirties in good health. The chain has TRBV30 and TRBJ2-2, with 7 bases lining up with TRBD2. The sample consisted of central memory CD4+ T cells from blood. The CDR3 region has the DNA TGTGCCTGGAGCTCGCGGACTAGGGGAAACACCGGGGAGCTGTTTTTT. Protein sequence: CAWSSRTRGNTGELFF.